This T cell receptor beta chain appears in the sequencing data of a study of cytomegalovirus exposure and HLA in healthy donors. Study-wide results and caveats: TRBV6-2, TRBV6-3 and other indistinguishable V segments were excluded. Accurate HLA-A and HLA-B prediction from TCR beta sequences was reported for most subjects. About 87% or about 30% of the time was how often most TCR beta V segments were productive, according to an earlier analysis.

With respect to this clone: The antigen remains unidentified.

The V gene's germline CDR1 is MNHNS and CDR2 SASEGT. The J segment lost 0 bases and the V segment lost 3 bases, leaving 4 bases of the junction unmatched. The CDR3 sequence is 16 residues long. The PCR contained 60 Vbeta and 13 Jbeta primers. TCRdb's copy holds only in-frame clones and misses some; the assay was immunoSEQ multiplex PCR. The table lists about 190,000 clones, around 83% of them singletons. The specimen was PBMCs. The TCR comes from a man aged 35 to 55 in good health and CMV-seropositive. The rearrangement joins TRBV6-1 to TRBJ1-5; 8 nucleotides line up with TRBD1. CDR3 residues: CASSERTGRSNQPQHF. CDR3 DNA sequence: TGTGCCAGCAGTGAGCGGACAGGGCGTAGCAATCAGCCCCAGCATTTT.